This T cell receptor beta chain was captured in a study of T cell repertoires in cytomegalovirus infection. Germline lookup yields CDR1 SGHTA and CDR2 FQGNSA. Unmatched junction bases numbered 13, after V lost 5 bases and J lost 7 bases. CDR3 length: 16 residues. This clonotype has more than one count but fewer than ten. The antigen is unknown. Each CDR3 protein is one row after TCRdb ran MiXCR on the reads. The sample lists a few hundred thousand distinct CDR3 sequences, over 35% occurring once. J is TRBJ1-5 and V is TRBV7-2; TRBD1 matches at 8 bases. Sequencing was performed on cultured PBMCs, taken from culture after CMV antigen stimulation. This receptor was taken from a human donor in good health (CMV status not recorded). Some clones in this sample may be carry-over from other donors' samples. This CDR3 is CASSRTGRGGGQPQHF. The CDR3 DNA reads TGTGCCAGCAGCAGGACAGGGCGGGGGGGGGGGCAGCCCCAGCATTTT.